This record covers a single T cell receptor (beta chain). What it recognizes is unknown. This entry comes from a study of cytomegalovirus exposure and HLA in healthy donors. Study outcomes and limitations: The authors later found TCR association rates varying by HLA locus, with DRB1 most and HLA-C fewest.

The CDR3 has 12 amino acids. V was cut by 2 bases and J by 3 bases, with 5 bases left in between. The germline V gene has CDR1 SEHNR and CDR2 FQNEAQ (reference sequence). Primers for the PCR totalled 60 Vbeta and 13 Jbeta. Only in-frame clones appear in the TCRdb table, and some are missing; sequencing was by immunoSEQ multiplex PCR. The table has 90,000 to 100,000 clones, around three quarters seen once. Healthy people donating bone marrow made up the donors. The sequencing input was PBMCs. V and J are TRBV7-9 and TRBJ2-7; no definite D call. This clonotype was sampled from a man between 35 and 55 years old in good health and CMV-seronegative. In nucleotides, the CDR3 is TGTGCCAGCAGCTTAACAGACTACGAGCAGTACTTC. This encodes CASSLTDYEQYF.